Listed below are T cell receptor beta chains from one sample, sequenced in a study of human T cells and chemical hapten exposure. Using its own MiXCR run on the RACE reads, TCRdb lists one record per CDR3 protein. The profile shows under 450,000 distinct CDR3 sequences, about 6% of them singletons. The sample consisted of whole blood, taken in connection with sensitization to the hapten diphenylcyclopropenone (DPC). These receptors all stem from a woman between 18 and 29 years old with alopecia areata. Some clones in this sample may be carry-over from other donors' samples. Each CDR3 is given with its conserved first and last residue. The D gene is left open where the match is weak. Size values are once, few and many counts, or a class for expanded clones, and some rows have none.

>TRBV15|TRBJ2-6|many|NA
CATSRGFRGAGANVLTF
TGTGCCACCAGCAGAGGCTTTCGGGGTGCTGGGGCCAACGTCCTGACTTTC
>TRBV25-1|TRBJ1-6|few|NA
CASRPTLESLDNSPLHF
TGTGCCAGCAGACCGACCCTGGAAAGTCTGGATAATTCACCCCTCCACTTT
>TRBV7-9|TRBJ2-3|few|NA
CASSFAGLGTDTQYF
TGTGCCAGCAGTTTCGCGGGTCTTGGCACAGATACGCAGTATTTT
>TRBV13|TRBJ2-7|many|NA
CASSLRLDKFPYEQYF
TGTGCCAGCAGCTTAAGACTAGACAAGTTTCCCTACGAGCAGTACTTC
>TRBV6-1|TRBJ1-5|few|NA
CASSDWDYHSNQPQHF
TGTGCCAGCAGTGACTGGGACTACCATAGCAATCAGCCCCAGCATTTT
>TRBV2|TRBJ2-6|NA|NA
CASSGGHELSGANVLTF
TGTGCCAGCTCGGGGGGCCATGAACTCTCTGGGGCCAACGTCCTGACTTTC
>TRBV12-3/TRBV12-4|TRBJ1-1|few|TRBD1
CASSPADRVEAFF
TGTGCCAGCAGTCCCGCTGACAGGGTGGAAGCTTTCTTT
>TRBV7-9|TRBJ1-5|many|NA
CASSPTGGRGQPQHF
TGTGCCAGCAGCCCCACTGGGGGGCGAGGGCAGCCCCAGCATTTT
>TRBV7-9|TRBJ2-1|many|TRBD2
CASSTQRTSGGLSYNEQFF
TGTGCCAGCAGCACTCAACGGACTAGCGGGGGCCTCTCCTACAATGAGCAGTTCTTC
>TRBV28|TRBJ1-6|many|TRBD1
CASSLGTAVNSPLHF
TGTGCCAGCAGTCTAGGGACAGCAGTAAATTCACCCCTCCACTTT
>TRBV6-6|TRBJ1-1|many|NA
CASSWVGMNTEAFF
TGTGCCAGCAGTTGGGTGGGGATGAACACTGAAGCTTTCTTT
>TRBV11-2|TRBJ2-3|many|NA
CASSLDPSSTDTQYF
TGTGCCAGCAGCTTAGATCCGAGTAGCACAGATACGCAGTATTTT
>TRBV12-3/TRBV12-4|TRBJ1-2|many|TRBD1
CASSKRTGKVVVGYTF
TGTGCCAGCAGTAAAAGGACAGGGAAAGTAGTGGTTGGCTACACCTTC
>TRBV7-2|TRBJ2-6|NA|NA
CASSEQIMGSGANVLTF
TGTGCCAGCAGCGAACAAATTATGGGCTCTGGGGCCAACGTCCTGACTTTC
>TRBV7-2|TRBJ1-6|many|NA
CASSGLTADERSLHF
TGTGCCAGCTCGGGACTGACTGCCGACGAACGGTCCCTCCACTTT
>TRBV6-5|TRBJ2-7|few|NA
CASSYPAGEQYF
TGTGCCAGCAGTTACCCGGCTGGGGAGCAGTACTTC
>TRBV29-1|TRBJ1-2|few|NA
CSVEGVDGYTF
TGCAGCGTTGAAGGAGTCGATGGCTACACCTTC
>TRBV20-1|TRBJ2-5|many|NA
CSARGFGQSGGGETQYF
TGCAGTGCTAGGGGGTTCGGACAGTCGGGAGGCGGAGAGACCCAGTACTTC
>TRBV20-1|TRBJ2-3|NA|NA
CSASDPKGTDTQYF
TGCAGTGCTAGCGACCCTAAGGGGACAGATACGCAGTATTTT
>TRBV12-3/TRBV12-4|TRBJ1-1|many|NA
CASIGVRHTEAFF
TGTGCCAGCATCGGGGTCAGACACACTGAAGCTTTCTTT
>TRBV6-6|TRBJ2-7|NA|TRBD2
CASSYREGWGSEQYF
TGTGCCAGCAGTTACAGGGAGGGTTGGGGTAGCGAGCAGTACTTC
>TRBV12-3/TRBV12-4|TRBJ1-5|many|NA
CASTTGLGNQPQHF
TGTGCCAGCACCACAGGACTGGGCAATCAGCCCCAGCATTTT
>TRBV12-3/TRBV12-4|TRBJ2-2|few|TRBD1
CASSRDRSTRRELFF
TGTGCCAGCAGTCGGGACAGGTCGACCCGCCGGGAGCTGTTTTTT
>TRBV24-1|TRBJ2-1|NA|TRBD2
CATSDSRTSGGAYNEQFF
TGTGCCACCAGTGACTCCAGGACTAGCGGGGGGGCCTACAATGAGCAGTTCTTC
>TRBV20-1|TRBJ2-1|NA|NA
CSAFPNRGFGNNEQFF
TGCAGTGCTTTCCCCAACCGGGGGTTCGGGAACAATGAGCAGTTCTTC
>TRBV6-1|TRBJ2-3|many|TRBD2
CASTTTLGDYPIENTQYF
TGTGCCAGCACCACAACCCTGGGGGACTACCCGATCGAAAATACGCAGTATTTT
>TRBV12-3/TRBV12-4|TRBJ1-3|many|TRBD1
CASRLRQGSGNTIYF
TGTGCCAGCAGACTAAGACAGGGCTCTGGAAACACCATATATTTT
>TRBV15|TRBJ2-3|many|TRBD2
CATRVRGGASSTDTQYF
TGTGCCACAAGAGTACGGGGGGGAGCCTCTAGCACAGATACGCAGTATTTT
>TRBV14|TRBJ1-1|few|NA
CASSQPRLNTEAFF
TGTGCCAGCAGCCAACCCAGATTGAACACTGAAGCTTTCTTT
>TRBV7-2|TRBJ1-1|many|NA
CASSPQGRRTEAFF
TGTGCCAGCAGCCCTCAGGGGCGCCGTACTGAAGCTTTCTTT
>TRBV7-2|TRBJ1-5|many|NA
CASSRRPNQPQHF
TGTGCCAGCAGCAGGCGACCCAATCAGCCCCAGCATTTT
>TRBV7-9|TRBJ2-3|NA|NA
CASRARGYSTDTQYF
TGTGCCAGCAGAGCCCGGGGCTATAGCACAGATACGCAGTATTTT
>TRBV10-3|TRBJ2-3|NA|NA
CAISERGMSGVADTQYF
TGTGCCATCAGTGAGCGGGGGATGTCGGGTGTCGCAGATACGCAGTATTTT
>TRBV5-6|TRBJ2-3|NA|NA
CASSLRGEDTQYF
TGTGCCAGCAGCCTGAGGGGGGAAGATACGCAGTATTTT
>TRBV6-1|TRBJ2-2|NA|TRBD2
CASRSGLAGINTGELFF
TGTGCCAGCAGGTCAGGACTAGCGGGGATCAACACCGGGGAGCTGTTTTTT
>TRBV7-2|TRBJ1-2|few|NA
CASSADSRSQYGYTF
TGTGCCAGCAGCGCCGACAGCCGTTCTCAATATGGCTACACCTTC
>TRBV4-3|TRBJ2-1|NA|TRBD2
CASSQDAGLAGVGEQFF
TGCGCCAGCAGCCAAGATGCAGGACTAGCGGGGGTAGGGGAGCAGTTCTTC
>TRBV10-3|TRBJ2-3|few|NA
CAISAGPSTDTQYF
TGTGCCATCAGTGCGGGACCTAGCACAGATACGCAGTATTTT
>TRBV5-1|TRBJ2-5|NA|TRBD2
CASSMVTGGLETQYF
TGCGCCAGCAGCATGGTAACGGGGGGTCTAGAGACCCAGTACTTC
>TRBV11-2|TRBJ2-4|few|TRBD1
CASSLGSGQVGGYF
TGTGCCAGCAGCTTAGGCTCGGGACAGGTCGGTGGGTACTTC